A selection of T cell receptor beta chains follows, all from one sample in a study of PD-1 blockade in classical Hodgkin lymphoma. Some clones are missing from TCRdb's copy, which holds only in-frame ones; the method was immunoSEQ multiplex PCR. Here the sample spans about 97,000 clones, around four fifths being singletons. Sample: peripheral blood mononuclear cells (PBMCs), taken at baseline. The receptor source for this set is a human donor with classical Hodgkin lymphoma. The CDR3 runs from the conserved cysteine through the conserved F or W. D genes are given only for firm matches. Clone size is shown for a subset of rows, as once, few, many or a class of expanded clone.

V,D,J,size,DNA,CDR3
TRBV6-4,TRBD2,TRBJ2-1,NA,TGTGCCAGCAGTGCGGCTAGCGGGAACGATGAGCAGTTCTTC,CASSAASGNDEQFF
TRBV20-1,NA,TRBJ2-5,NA,TGCAGTGCTAATGTACAAGAGACCCAGTACTTC,CSANVQETQYF
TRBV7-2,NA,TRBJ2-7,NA,TGTGCCAGCAGCTTAGTCTTCGGAGACAGTCGCTCCTACGAGCAGTACTTC,CASSLVFGDSRSYEQYF
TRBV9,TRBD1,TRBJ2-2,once,TGTGCCAGCAGCAATCCGGGACAGGCTCGCACCGGGGAGCTGTTTTTT,CASSNPGQARTGELFF
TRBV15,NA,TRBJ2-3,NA,TGTGCCACCAGCAGGATACAAGAAGATACGCAGTATTTT,CATSRIQEDTQYF
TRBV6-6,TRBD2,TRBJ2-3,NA,TGTGCCAGCAGTTCCCGGACTAGCAGCACAGATACGCAGTATTTT,CASSSRTSSTDTQYF
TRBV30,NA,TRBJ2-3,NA,TGTGCCTGGACACAGCGGCGAGCAGATACGCAGTATTTT,CAWTQRRADTQYF
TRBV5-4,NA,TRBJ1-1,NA,TGTGCCAGCAGCCTGACAGCGAACACTGAAGCTTTCTTT,CASSLTANTEAFF
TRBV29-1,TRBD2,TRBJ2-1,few,TGCAGCGTGCCGTCTGGCGGGAGCTACAATGAGCAGTTCTTC,CSVPSGGSYNEQFF
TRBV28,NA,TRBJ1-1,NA,TGTGCCAGCAGTCCGCACGACAACGTGAACACTGAAGCTTTCTTT,CASSPHDNVNTEAFF
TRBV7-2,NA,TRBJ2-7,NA,TGTGCCAGCAGCGCCGTGGCGCGATACGAGCAGTACTTC,CASSAVARYEQYF
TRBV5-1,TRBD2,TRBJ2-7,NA,TGCGCCAGCAGCTCGGGGACTAGCGGACGACTTTACGAGCAGTACTTC,CASSSGTSGRLYEQYF
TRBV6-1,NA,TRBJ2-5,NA,TGTGCCAGCAGTGTGGACTACCAAGAGACCCAGTACTTC,CASSVDYQETQYF
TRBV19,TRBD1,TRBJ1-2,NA,TGTGCCAGTAGTCGAGGGACAGCTAACTATGGCTACACCTTC,CASSRGTANYGYTF
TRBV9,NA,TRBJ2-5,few,TGTGCCAGCAGCCCAAGACAGACCCTTGCACGGGAGACCCAGTACTTC,CASSPRQTLARETQYF
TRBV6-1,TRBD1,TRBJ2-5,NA,TGTGCCAGCAGTTCCCAGACAGGGGCCAGAGAGACCCAGTACTTC,CASSSQTGARETQYF
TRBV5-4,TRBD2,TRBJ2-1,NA,TGTGCCAGCAGCTTGGGGGGGACTAGATCCTACAATGAGCAGTTCTTC,CASSLGGTRSYNEQFF
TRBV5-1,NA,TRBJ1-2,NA,TGCGCCAGCAGCTTGATCACAGGGTGGGGCTACACCTTC,CASSLITGWGYTF
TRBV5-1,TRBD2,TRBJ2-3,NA,TGCGCCAGCAGCGTGGGACTAGCGGGAGTCGCAGATACGCAGTATTTT,CASSVGLAGVADTQYF
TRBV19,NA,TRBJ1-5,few,TGTGCCACACAGAGGGGGACGCAGCCCCAGCATTTT,CATQRGTQPQHF
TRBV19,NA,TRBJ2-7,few,TGTGCCAGTAGTATCATGGGTAGGGGCGAGCAGTACTTC,CASSIMGRGEQYF
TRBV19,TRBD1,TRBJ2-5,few,TGTGCCAGTAGTATCCAGGGGGAAGAGACCCAGTACTTC,CASSIQGEETQYF